This is a list of T cell receptor beta chains from one sample in a study of Graves' ophthalmopathy and Graves' hyperthyroidism. One entry per CDR3 protein, called by TCRdb with MiXCR from the multiplex PCR reads. The repertoire holds about 620,000 distinct CDR3 sequences, with 22% as singletons. The source material was peripheral blood. The source of these receptors is a woman younger than 30 with stable Graves' hyperthyroidism. Some clones in this sample may be carry-over from other donors' samples. CDR3s include the opening cysteine and the closing phenylalanine or tryptophan. Fields, in order: CDR3 protein, CDR3 DNA, clone size, J gene, V gene, D gene. A D gene is named only where the DNA matches it firmly. Expanded clones get a size class; other rows say once, few or many, or leave the size out.

CDR3 protein: CASEDRRRGELFF
CDR3 DNA: TGTGCCAGCGAGGACAGGCGCCGCGGGGAGCTGTTTTTT
clone size: many
J gene: TRBJ2-2
V gene: TRBV7-3
D gene: TRBD1

CDR3 protein: CASSKDRAQPQHF
CDR3 DNA: TGTGCCAGCAGTAAGGACAGGGCTCAGCCCCAGCATTTT
clone size: many
J gene: TRBJ1-5
V gene: TRBV3-1
D gene: TRBD1

CDR3 protein: CASSLGRGTGFEQYF
CDR3 DNA: TGTGCCAGCAGCTTAGGGCGAGGGACAGGGTTCGAGCAGTACTTC
clone size: .
J gene: TRBJ2-7
V gene: TRBV11-2
D gene: TRBD1

CDR3 protein: CASNDPQGENTEAFF
CDR3 DNA: TGTGCCAGCAACGACCCACAGGGGGAGAACACTGAAGCTTTCTTT
clone size: .
J gene: TRBJ1-1
V gene: TRBV6-1
D gene: TRBD1

CDR3 protein: CASSPLITYEQYF
CDR3 DNA: TGTGCCAGCAGTCCCCTTATTACCTACGAGCAGTACTTC
clone size: many
J gene: TRBJ2-7
V gene: TRBV12-3/TRBV12-4
D gene: .

CDR3 protein: CASSHAGTGHEAFF
CDR3 DNA: TGTGCCAGCTCGCACGCCGGGACAGGGCATGAAGCTTTCTTT
clone size: many
J gene: TRBJ1-1
V gene: TRBV19
D gene: TRBD1

CDR3 protein: CASGRPLPGGQGDGYTF
CDR3 DNA: TGTGCTAGTGGCCGACCCCTTCCAGGGGGACAGGGTGATGGCTACACCTTC
clone size: many
J gene: TRBJ1-2
V gene: TRBV12-5
D gene: TRBD1

CDR3 protein: CASSPTLDQETQYF
CDR3 DNA: TGTGCCAGCAGCCCCACACTAGACCAAGAGACCCAGTACTTC
clone size: many
J gene: TRBJ2-5
V gene: TRBV11-1
D gene: .

CDR3 protein: CASSTGQGATPQHF
CDR3 DNA: TGTGCCAGTAGTACCGGACAGGGGGCTACTCCCCAGCATTTT
clone size: .
J gene: TRBJ1-5
V gene: TRBV19
D gene: TRBD1

CDR3 protein: CASIRGTADSPLHF
CDR3 DNA: TGTGCCAGCATCCGGGGGACAGCGGATTCACCCCTCCACTTT
clone size: many
J gene: TRBJ1-6
V gene: TRBV28
D gene: TRBD1

CDR3 protein: CASSPDPGIAGGYTF
CDR3 DNA: TGTGCCAGCAGTCCGGATCCAGGGATAGCTGGTGGCTACACCTTC
clone size: .
J gene: TRBJ1-2
V gene: TRBV27
D gene: .

CDR3 protein: CASSRRAGTSYTGELFF
CDR3 DNA: TGCGCCAGCAGCCGCAGAGCCGGGACTTCCTACACCGGGGAGCTGTTTTTT
clone size: .
J gene: TRBJ2-2
V gene: TRBV4-1
D gene: .

CDR3 protein: CASSKDRGPPYEQYF
CDR3 DNA: TGTGCCAGTAGTAAGGACAGGGGGCCACCCTACGAGCAGTACTTC
clone size: .
J gene: TRBJ2-7
V gene: TRBV19
D gene: TRBD1

CDR3 protein: CASSFGGRNYEQYF
CDR3 DNA: TGTGCCAGTAGTTTTGGCGGGAGGAATTACGAGCAGTACTTC
clone size: many
J gene: TRBJ2-7
V gene: TRBV19
D gene: TRBD2

CDR3 protein: CASSVMEAGINNQPQHF
CDR3 DNA: TGTGCCAGCAGTGTAATGGAAGCGGGCATTAACAATCAGCCCCAGCATTTT
clone size: few
J gene: TRBJ1-5
V gene: TRBV6-1
D gene: .

CDR3 protein: CASRRLRDRELPYEQYF
CDR3 DNA: TGTGCCAGCAGAAGGTTGAGGGACAGGGAGTTACCCTACGAGCAGTACTTC
clone size: many
J gene: TRBJ2-7
V gene: TRBV11-1
D gene: TRBD1

CDR3 protein: CASRTGHQTISYEQYF
CDR3 DNA: TGTGCCAGCAGGACGGGACACCAAACGATCTCCTACGAGCAGTACTTC
clone size: many
J gene: TRBJ2-7
V gene: TRBV6-5
D gene: .

CDR3 protein: CASSVDISGTSEQYF
CDR3 DNA: TGTGCCAGCAGCGTAGATATTAGCGGGACTAGCGAGCAGTACTTC
clone size: many
J gene: TRBJ2-7
V gene: TRBV9
D gene: TRBD2

CDR3 protein: CASSSSGGVQETQYF
CDR3 DNA: TGTGCCAGCAGTTCCTCCGGGGGGGTGCAAGAGACCCAGTACTTC
clone size: .
J gene: TRBJ2-5
V gene: TRBV6-5
D gene: TRBD2

CDR3 protein: CASSLAFFYEQYF
CDR3 DNA: TGTGCCAGCAGCTTAGCGTTCTTCTACGAGCAGTACTTC
clone size: many
J gene: TRBJ2-7
V gene: TRBV7-2
D gene: .

CDR3 protein: CASSLSGGTVNQPQHF
CDR3 DNA: TGTGCCAGCAGTTTATCTGGGGGGACAGTCAATCAGCCCCAGCATTTT
clone size: many
J gene: TRBJ1-5
V gene: TRBV27
D gene: TRBD1

CDR3 protein: CASSPTGGYPYEQYF
CDR3 DNA: TGTGCCAGCAGCCCGACAGGGGGCTATCCCTACGAGCAGTACTTC
clone size: many
J gene: TRBJ2-7
V gene: TRBV14
D gene: TRBD1

CDR3 protein: CASSSIAKPHEAFF
CDR3 DNA: TGTGCCAGCAGCTCGATCGCAAAGCCGCACGAAGCTTTCTTT
clone size: many
J gene: TRBJ1-1
V gene: TRBV11-2
D gene: .

CDR3 protein: CATSDGQGRNQPQHF
CDR3 DNA: TGTGCCACCAGTGACGGACAGGGGAGAAACCAGCCCCAGCATTTT
clone size: many
J gene: TRBJ1-5
V gene: TRBV24-1
D gene: TRBD1

CDR3 protein: CASSLGQLFWIQPQHF
CDR3 DNA: TGCGCCAGCAGCTTGGGACAGTTATTTTGGATTCAGCCCCAGCATTTT
clone size: .
J gene: TRBJ1-5
V gene: TRBV5-1
D gene: .

CDR3 protein: CAWIRAGGKGGYTF
CDR3 DNA: TGTGCCTGGATTCGAGCAGGGGGCAAGGGTGGCTACACCTTC
clone size: .
J gene: TRBJ1-2
V gene: TRBV30
D gene: TRBD1

CDR3 protein: CASSRWPVGASSYEQYF
CDR3 DNA: TGTGCCAGCAGCCGATGGCCGGTGGGTGCGAGCTCCTACGAGCAGTACTTC
clone size: .
J gene: TRBJ2-7
V gene: TRBV11-2
D gene: .

CDR3 protein: CASSLIARRFGNTEAFF
CDR3 DNA: TGTGCCAGCAGTTTGATCGCTCGGCGGTTTGGGAACACTGAAGCTTTCTTT
clone size: many
J gene: TRBJ1-1
V gene: TRBV12-3/TRBV12-4
D gene: .

CDR3 protein: CASSKLGQLNQPQHF
CDR3 DNA: TGTGCCAGTAGTAAACTAGGCCAGCTCAATCAGCCCCAGCATTTT
clone size: few
J gene: TRBJ1-5
V gene: TRBV19
D gene: .

CDR3 protein: CASSPRAPGMNTEAFF
CDR3 DNA: TGTGCCAGCAGCCCTCGGGCCCCAGGGATGAACACTGAAGCTTTCTTT
clone size: many
J gene: TRBJ1-1
V gene: TRBV11-2
D gene: .

CDR3 protein: CASSSPVNRGRNGYTF
CDR3 DNA: TGTGCCAGCAGTTCCCCAGTCAACAGGGGGCGGAATGGCTACACCTTC
clone size: many
J gene: TRBJ1-2
V gene: TRBV6-2/TRBV6-3
D gene: TRBD1

CDR3 protein: CASSEQRAGELFF
CDR3 DNA: TGTGCCAGCAGTGAACAAAGAGCCGGGGAGCTGTTTTTT
clone size: few
J gene: TRBJ2-2
V gene: TRBV6-1
D gene: .

CDR3 protein: CASSGWRSTEAFF
CDR3 DNA: TGTGCCAGCAGTGGCTGGAGGAGCACTGAAGCTTTCTTT
clone size: .
J gene: TRBJ1-1
V gene: TRBV12-3/TRBV12-4
D gene: .

CDR3 protein: CASSDPGTGLSNQPQHF
CDR3 DNA: TGTGCCAGCAGTGACCCCGGGACAGGGCTTAGCAATCAGCCCCAGCATTTT
clone size: many
J gene: TRBJ1-5
V gene: TRBV25-1
D gene: TRBD1

CDR3 protein: CASSQGGAHYEQYF
CDR3 DNA: TGTGCCAGCAGCCAAGGGGGGGCACACTACGAGCAGTACTTC
clone size: few
J gene: TRBJ2-7
V gene: TRBV3-1
D gene: .

CDR3 protein: CASSQGQGTMSYEQYF
CDR3 DNA: TGCGCCAGCAGCCAGGGACAGGGAACAATGAGCTACGAGCAGTACTTC
clone size: few
J gene: TRBJ2-7
V gene: TRBV5-1
D gene: TRBD1

CDR3 protein: CASSTTGTLYGYTF
CDR3 DNA: TGTGCCAGCAGTACGACAGGGACACTCTATGGCTACACCTTC
clone size: many
J gene: TRBJ1-2
V gene: TRBV28
D gene: TRBD1

CDR3 protein: CSVEDKDQPQHF
CDR3 DNA: TGCAGCGTTGAGGACAAGGATCAGCCCCAGCATTTT
clone size: many
J gene: TRBJ1-5
V gene: TRBV29-1
D gene: .

CDR3 protein: CASSLGTGSAYGYTF
CDR3 DNA: TGTGCCAGCAGTCTTGGGACAGGGAGTGCCTATGGCTACACCTTC
clone size: .
J gene: TRBJ1-2
V gene: TRBV6-1
D gene: TRBD1

CDR3 protein: CASASGRIYEQYF
CDR3 DNA: TGTGCCAGCGCTAGCGGGAGAATTTACGAGCAGTACTTC
clone size: many
J gene: TRBJ2-7
V gene: TRBV6-1
D gene: TRBD2

CDR3 protein: CASSPYQWEAKNIQYF
CDR3 DNA: TGTGCCAGCAGTCCTTACCAGTGGGAAGCCAAAAACATTCAGTACTTC
clone size: .
J gene: TRBJ2-4
V gene: TRBV6-1
D gene: .

CDR3 protein: CASSLGPNTNYEQYF
CDR3 DNA: TGTGCCAGCAGTTTAGGTCCTAACACCAACTACGAGCAGTACTTC
clone size: .
J gene: TRBJ2-7
V gene: TRBV28
D gene: .